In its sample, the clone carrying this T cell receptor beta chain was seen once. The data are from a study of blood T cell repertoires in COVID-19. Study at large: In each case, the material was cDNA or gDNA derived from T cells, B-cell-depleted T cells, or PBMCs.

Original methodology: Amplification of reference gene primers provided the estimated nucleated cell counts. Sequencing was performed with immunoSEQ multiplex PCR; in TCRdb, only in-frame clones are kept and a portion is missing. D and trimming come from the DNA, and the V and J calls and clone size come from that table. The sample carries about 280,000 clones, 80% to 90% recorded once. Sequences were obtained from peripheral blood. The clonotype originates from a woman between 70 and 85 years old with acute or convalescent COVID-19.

As DNA, the CDR3 is TGTGCCAGCAGTCCAACTAGCGGGGGGGCTGGCGGTTCCTACGAGCAGTACTTC. Its translation is CASSPTSGGAGGSYEQYF. V usage is TRBV6-6 and J usage is TRBJ2-7, with 13 bases fitting TRBD2. The CDR3 contains 18 residues. Germline loops: CDR1 MNHNY, CDR2 SVGAGI (reference sequence). Trimming took 5 bases from V and 1 from J; bases not matched to a gene: 11.